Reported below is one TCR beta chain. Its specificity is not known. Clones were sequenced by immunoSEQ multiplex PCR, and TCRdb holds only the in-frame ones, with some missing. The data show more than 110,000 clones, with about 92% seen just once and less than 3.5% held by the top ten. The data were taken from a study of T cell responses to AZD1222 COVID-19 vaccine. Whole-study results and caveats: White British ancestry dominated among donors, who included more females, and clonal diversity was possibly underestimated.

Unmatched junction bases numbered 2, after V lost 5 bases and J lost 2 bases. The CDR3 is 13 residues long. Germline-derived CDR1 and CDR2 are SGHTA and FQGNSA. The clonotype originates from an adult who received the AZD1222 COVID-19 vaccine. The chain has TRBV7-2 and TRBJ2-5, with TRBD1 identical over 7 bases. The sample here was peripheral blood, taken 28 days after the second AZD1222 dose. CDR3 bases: TGTGCCAGCAGCCCAGGGGGTCAAGAGACCCAGTACTTC. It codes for CASSPGGQETQYF.